This TCR beta chain was retrieved from a study of blood T cell repertoires in COVID-19. Study as a whole: T cells, B-cell-depleted T cells, or PBMCs supplied cDNA or gDNA.

Deletions cut 4 bases from V and 2 bases from J, with 20 bases between. The V gene's germline CDR1 is LGHNA and CDR2 YNFKEQ. This CDR3 is built from 18 residues. In the authors' methods: Researchers report that nucleated cell counts were estimated from reference gene primer amplification. This table comes from immunoSEQ multiplex PCR, and its TCRdb copy is limited to in-frame clones, with some not included. V and J calls and clone size come straight from that table; D and trimming were deduced from the DNA. This sample carries 200,000 to 300,000 clones, 86% of them seen once, and the ten largest clones take roughly 1.8%. This clone has a handful of counts.

The source is a man younger than 45 with active or convalescent COVID-19. The source material was peripheral blood. V gene TRBV4-2 combines with J gene TRBJ2-2; D is perhaps TRBD2 (6 bases). CDR3 nucleotides: TGTGCCAGCAGCCGCACGGGTGAGGCGGGGCATAACACCGGGGAGCTGTTTTTT. Translating it yields CASSRTGEAGHNTGELFF.